This is a list of T cell receptor beta chains from one sample in a study of early T cells in non-severe SARS-CoV-2 infection. MiXCR was run by TCRdb on the 5' RACE reads, yielding one entry per CDR3 protein. The profile shows approximately 70,000 distinct CDR3 sequences, about an eighth of them singletons. The specimen was whole blood, collected at baseline. These receptors all stem from an adult who was a healthcare worker with PCR-confirmed SARS-CoV-2 infection or an uninfected control (not recorded which). CDR3s include the opening cysteine and the closing phenylalanine or tryptophan. Fields, in order: J gene, V gene, clone size, D gene, CDR3 protein, CDR3 DNA. A D gene is named only where the DNA matches it firmly. Clone size, where shown, is once, few, many, or a class for clones that have expanded.

TRBJ1-1	TRBV5-1	.	.	CASSLAPNTEAFF	TGCGCCAGCAGCTTGGCGCCGAACACTGAAGCTTTCTTT
TRBJ2-2	TRBV2	many	TRBD1	CASETGTGTAGELFF	TGTGCCAGCGAAACCGGGACAGGGACCGCCGGGGAGCTGTTTTTT
TRBJ1-2	TRBV29-1	many	TRBD1	CSVIRDRGNGYTF	TGCAGCGTTATCCGGGACAGGGGGAATGGCTACACCTTC
TRBJ1-4	TRBV30	few	.	CAWSGQGSNEKLFF	TGTGCCTGGAGTGGGCAGGGGTCGAATGAAAAACTGTTTTTT
TRBJ2-3	TRBV11-2	few	TRBD2	CASSYYPEYSGSDADTQYF	TGTGCCAGCAGCTACTATCCAGAATATAGCGGGAGTGATGCAGATACGCAGTATTTT
TRBJ2-1	TRBV6-2/TRBV6-3	few	.	CASRPLAESSYNEQFF	TGTGCCAGCAGACCACTAGCTGAGAGCTCCTACAATGAGCAGTTCTTC
TRBJ2-7	TRBV7-8	.	TRBD2	CASSPLAGGYEQYF	TGTGCCAGCAGCCCGCTAGCGGGGGGTTACGAGCAGTACTTC
TRBJ1-2	TRBV12-3/TRBV12-4	many	.	CASSLWASNYGYTF	TGTGCCAGCAGTTTATGGGCCTCTAACTATGGCTACACCTTC
TRBJ2-4	TRBV27	few	.	CASRMGSMAKNIQYF	TGTGCCAGCAGGATGGGATCGATGGCCAAAAACATTCAGTACTTC
TRBJ2-3	TRBV19	.	.	CASSLGAVTDTQYF	TGTGCCAGTAGCCTGGGGGCAGTCACAGATACGCAGTATTTT
TRBJ1-4	TRBV20-1	.	TRBD1	CSALAGQANEKLFF	TGCAGTGCCCTAGCCGGACAGGCAAACGAAAAACTGTTTTTT
TRBJ2-5	TRBV5-5	few	.	CASSLASVAQETQYF	TGTGCCAGCAGCTTGGCTAGCGTCGCTCAAGAGACCCAGTACTTC
TRBJ1-3	TRBV24-1	many	TRBD1	CATSDSPGTVSGNTIYF	TGTGCCACCAGTGATTCGCCCGGGACAGTCTCTGGAAACACCATATATTTT
TRBJ1-1	TRBV21-1	many	.	CASSKEGHGQAEAFF	TGTGCCAGCAGCAAAGAGGGTCATGGGCAGGCTGAAGCTTTCTTT
TRBJ2-3	TRBV7-3	few	.	CASSRDPYTDTQYF	TGTGCCAGCAGCCGCGACCCGTACACAGATACGCAGTATTTT
TRBJ2-7	TRBV12-2	few	.	CASHRPWPAYEQYF	TGTGCAAGTCACCGACCCTGGCCCGCCTACGAGCAGTACTTC
TRBJ2-5	TRBV27	once	.	CASSLSVLTQETQYF	TGTGCCAGCAGTTTATCTGTGTTGACGCAAGAGACCCAGTACTTC
TRBJ2-7	TRBV12-3/TRBV12-4	many	.	CASSPDPQGGGFEQYF	TGTGCCAGCAGTCCCGACCCCCAGGGAGGGGGCTTCGAGCAGTACTTC
TRBJ2-1	TRBV18	few	.	CASSRGGGAKNEQFF	TGTGCCAGCTCACGGGGAGGGGGAGCGAAAAATGAGCAGTTCTTC
TRBJ2-7	TRBV6-2/TRBV6-3	few	.	CASSPYGGFSYEQYF	TGTGCCAGCAGCCCGTATGGAGGATTTTCCTACGAGCAGTACTTC
TRBJ1-5	TRBV12-3/TRBV12-4	many	.	CASSLRQNNQPQHF	TGTGCCAGCAGTTTACGGCAGAATAATCAGCCCCAGCATTTT
TRBJ2-7	TRBV15	.	.	CATSRDRGNEQYF	TGTGCCACCAGCAGAGATCGAGGCAACGAGCAGTACTTC
TRBJ1-1	TRBV7-9	.	.	CASSLVSPNTEAFF	TGTGCCAGCAGCTTAGTCAGCCCGAACACTGAAGCTTTCTTT
TRBJ2-5	TRBV29-1	.	TRBD1	CSAGRQGETQYF	TGCAGCGCTGGACGACAGGGGGAGACCCAGTACTTC
TRBJ2-5	TRBV4-3	few	.	CASSQKRGGPQYF	TGCGCCAGCAGCCAGAAAAGAGGGGGACCCCAGTACTTC
TRBJ2-3	TRBV5-1	few	TRBD2	CASMTSGDATDTQYF	TGCGCCAGCATGACTAGCGGGGATGCGACAGATACGCAGTATTTT
TRBJ1-5	TRBV23-1	few	.	CASSQNGDGNQPQHF	TGCGCCAGCAGTCAAAACGGGGATGGCAATCAGCCCCAGCATTTT
TRBJ2-1	TRBV5-1	many	.	CASSAGDTLGEQFF	TGCGCCAGCAGCGCCGGGGACACCTTGGGTGAGCAGTTCTTC
TRBJ2-1	TRBV5-1	.	.	CASRPDRLNEQFF	TGCGCCAGCAGACCTGACAGGCTCAATGAGCAGTTCTTC
TRBJ1-6	TRBV10-3	few	.	CAISGGGRGSPLHF	TGTGCCATCTCCGGCGGAGGCAGGGGATCACCCCTCCACTTT
TRBJ2-5	TRBV15	.	.	CATSRDLSQETQYF	TGTGCCACCAGCAGAGATCTAAGCCAAGAGACCCAGTACTTC